The 21 T cell receptor beta chains below all came from one sample that was sequenced in a study of radiotherapy plus CTLA-4 blockade in lung cancer. Data came from immunoSEQ multiplex PCR; TCRdb stores just in-frame clones and leaves some out. The sample carries approximately 60,000 clones, roughly 77% recorded once. The sequencing here drew on peripheral blood, taken from a patient treated with radiotherapy plus ipilimumab. The receptors here all came from a human donor with non-small cell lung cancer who had a complete response to radiotherapy plus ipilimumab.

V and J are TRBV11-3 and TRBJ2-7; TRBD1 matches 10 bases. Germline V gene data show CDR1 as SGHNT and CDR2 as YENEEA. The V gene end was trimmed by 5 bases and the J gene end by 6 bases; junction bases not matched to a gene: 13. This CDR3 contains 16 residues. The CDR3 here is CASSPHTGTGAAEQYF. CDR3 coding DNA: TGTGCCAGCAGCCCGCACACCGGGACAGGGGCCGCCGAGCAGTACTTC. The entire variable domain, with the rest obtained from reference TRBV11-3 and TRBJ2-7, is as follows: EAGVVQSPRYKIIEKKQPVAFWCNPISGHNTLYWYLQNLGQGPELLIRYENEEAVDDSQLPKDRFSAERLKGVDSTLKIQPAELGDSAVYLCASSPHTGTGAAEQYFGPGTRLTVT.

The rearrangement links TRBV5-1 to TRBJ2-5, with TRBD1 matching 7 bases. The length of the CDR3 is 15 residues. Germline CDR1 is SGHRS and CDR2 is YFSETQ. V was pared by 0 bases and J by 2 bases, with 4 bases of the junction left unmatched. The CDR3 DNA sequence: TGCGCCAGCAGCTTGGCTACAGGGGAGCAAGAGACCCAGTACTTC. Translating gives CASSLATGEQETQYF.

This rearrangement joins TRBV7-2 to TRBJ2-5, with a possible D match to TRBD2 (6 bases). Germline loops: CDR1 SGHTA, CDR2 FQGNSA. Trimming cost V 7 bases and J 5 bases, with 11 bases left between them. The CDR3 consists of 12 residues. The CDR3 DNA is TGTGCCAGCACCACTGGGGGGGAGACCCAGTACTTC. Translation: CASTTGGETQYF.

The V call is TRBV5-1, the J call TRBJ2-2; 10 positions agree with TRBD2. There are 17 residues in the CDR3. The V and J ends lost 3 bases and 6 bases, in that order; junction bases with no gene match: 11. Per germline, CDR1 SGHRS and CDR2 YFSETQ. The DNA for the CDR3 is TGCGCCAGCAGCTCAGGGACTAGCGTCTCTGTATCCGGGGAGCTGTTTTTT. It is translated as CASSSGTSVSVSGELFF.

This rearrangement joins TRBV7-2 to TRBJ1-4; TRBD1 might be the D (5 bases). V was cut by 3 bases and J by 0 bases, with 5 bases left in between. This CDR3 region has 14 residues. Looked up from germline, CDR1 is SGHTA and CDR2 is FQGNSA. The CDR3 spells CASSFRATNEKLFF. Written as DNA, the CDR3 is TGTGCCAGCAGCTTCAGGGCAACTAATGAAAAACTGTTTTTT.

The V gene is TRBV2, the J gene TRBJ2-5, with D perhaps TRBD2 (5 bases). V was shortened by 10 bases and J by 5 bases, with 11 bases between the two germline ends. The CDR3 is made up of 11 amino acids. Germline V gene lookup returns CDR1 SNHLY and CDR2 FYNNEI. CDR3 sequence reads: CANDYFETQYF. In nucleotides, the CDR3 is TGTGCCAACGACTATTTCGAGACCCAGTACTTC.

This CDR3 is CASGSSYNSPLHF. As DNA, the CDR3 is TGCGCCAGCGGGAGCTCCTATAATTCACCCCTCCACTTT. J is TRBJ1-6 and V is TRBV5-1, with D uncertain. CDR1 is SGHRS and CDR2 is YFSETQ in the germline V gene. Between the trimmed V and J ends, which lost 7 bases and 0 bases, there was a span of 5 bases. The CDR3 contains 13 residues.

The chain couples TRBV28 to TRBJ1-4, with 7 bases matching TRBD1. In germline, CDR1 is MDHEN, CDR2 SYDVKM. The CDR3 runs to 14 residues. J was trimmed by 5 bases and V by 5 bases; bases with no gene match: 5. Here the CDR3 reads CASSTGTENEKLFF. CDR3 DNA: TGTGCCAGCAGTACCGGGACAGAGAATGAAAAACTGTTTTTT.

This chain uses TRBV18 with TRBJ1-1; D is unclear. CDR3 length: 16 amino acids. With 2 bases removed from V and 4 bases from J, the gap between germline ends came to 17 bases. Germline V gene data show CDR1 as KGHSH and CDR2 as LQKENI. This chain's CDR3 is CASSPRAGAASTEAFF. The CDR3 DNA sequence: TGTGCCAGCTCACCAAGGGCTGGCGCAGCATCCACTGAAGCTTTCTTT.

This chain uses TRBV14 with TRBJ1-1; D not certain. The CDR3 covers 15 residues. Germline V gene lookup returns CDR1 SGHDN and CDR2 FVKESK. Trimming removed 1 base at V and 4 bases at J, with 13 bases between. For the CDR3, the DNA is TGTGCCAGCAGCCAAGCTGGACGAAGGCTCACTGAAGCTTTCTTT. Translation: CASSQAGRRLTEAFF.

The chain's CDR3 is CSVETGPRGTEAFF. The DNA for the CDR3 is TGCAGCGTCGAAACAGGGCCCAGGGGCACTGAAGCTTTCTTT. The chain couples TRBV29-1 to TRBJ1-1; D might be TRBD1 (6 bases). V lost 6 bases, J lost 4 bases, and 18 bases lay in between. This CDR3 spans 14 amino acids. Germline V gene lookup returns CDR1 SQVTM and CDR2 ANQGSEA.

The chain employs TRBV19 and TRBJ1-2; possible D gene TRBD1, 5 bases. Trimming cost V 5 bases and J 5 bases, with 12 bases left between them. Germline V gives CDR1 LNHDA, CDR2 SQIVND (reference sequence). The CDR3 is 13 amino acids. The CDR3 loop reads CASSSGFGYGYTF. CDR3 DNA sequence: TGTGCCAGTAGTTCAGGGTTTGGGTATGGCTACACCTTC.

The gene calls are TRBV7-9 and TRBJ1-4, with TRBD1 as a possible D gene (6 bases). Trimming shortened V by 2 bases and J by 6 bases, and 10 bases separated the two germline ends. There are 14 residues in the CDR3. The germline V gene has CDR1 SEHNR and CDR2 FQNEAQ (reference sequence). In DNA, the CDR3 is TGTGCCAGCAGCTTAATACAGGGTGATGAAAAACTGTTTTTT. It translates to CASSLIQGDEKLFF. Full variable domain (rest looked up from reference TRBV7-9 and TRBJ1-4): DTGVSQNPRHKITKRGQNVTFRCDPISEHNRLYWYRQTLGQGPEFLTYFQNEAQLEKSRLLSDRFSAERPKGSFSTLEIQRTEQGDSAMYLCASSLIQGDEKLFFGSGTQLSVL.

The chain recombines TRBV7-2 with TRBJ2-7, with TRBD1 matching over 7 bases. With V trimmed by 5 bases and J by 3 bases, 10 bases remained unmatched. Looked up from germline, CDR1 is SGHTA and CDR2 is FQGNSA. The CDR3 totals 15 residues. For the CDR3, the DNA is TGTGCCAGCAGCCAGCTAGACAGGGCGTTCTACGAGCAGTACGTC. Its protein is CASSQLDRAFYEQYV.

The rearrangement joins TRBV10-2 to TRBJ1-5; TRBD1 agrees at 7 bases. Unmatched junction bases numbered 5, after V lost 6 bases and J lost 3 bases. The CDR3 runs 14 residues. The germline CDR1 and CDR2 sequences are WSHSY and SAAADI. DNA for the CDR3: TGCGCCAGCAGAATCACAGGGGACAATCAGCCCCAGCATTTT. Translation: CASRITGDNQPQHF.

This chain joins TRBV6-5 and TRBJ2-7; maybe TRBD2 (6 bases). V was cut by 7 bases and J by 0 bases, with 13 bases left in between. Per germline, CDR1 MNHEY and CDR2 SVGAGI. The length of the CDR3 is 14 residues. The CDR3 spells CASKSGTLSYEQYF. The CDR3 DNA follows: TGTGCCAGCAAGTCCGGGACTCTCTCCTACGAGCAGTACTTC.

V usage is TRBV21-1 and J usage is TRBJ1-4. TRBV21-1 constitutes a pseudogene. This CDR3 contains 17 residues. The CDR3 coding sequence is TGTGCCAGCAGCAAGCCCGACCGACTAGGACTGGCGGAAAAACTGTTTTTT. Its protein product is CASSKPDRLGLAEKLFF.

This clone was observed a handful of times. The J gene is TRBJ2-2, the V gene TRBV19; D call uncertain. V lost 3 bases and J lost 0, with 11 bases in between. The CDR3 sequence is 16 residues long. Germline V gene lookup returns CDR1 LNHDA and CDR2 SQIVND (reference sequence). The CDR3 protein is CASSISERSNTGELFF. The DNA of the CDR3 is TGTGCCAGTAGTATTAGTGAACGGTCGAACACCGGGGAGCTGTTTTTT. Using reference TRBV19 and TRBJ2-2 for the parts outside the CDR3, the full variable domain is DGGITQSPKYLFRKEGQNVTLSCEQNLNHDAMYWYRQDPGQGLRLIYYSQIVNDFQKGDIAEGYSVSREKKESFPLTVTSAQKNPTAFYLCASSISERSNTGELFFGEGSRLTVL.

The chain's CDR3 is CASSHRTSGRARSSYNEQFF. The CDR3 DNA reads TGTGCCAGCTCACATAGGACTAGCGGGAGGGCCAGGAGCTCCTACAATGAGCAGTTCTTC. The chain employs TRBV18 and TRBJ2-1; 15 bases line up with TRBD2. V shed 4 bases, J shed 0 bases, and the junction held 10 bases outside the gene matches. Germline V gene sequence: CDR1 KGHSH, CDR2 LQKENI. The CDR3 spans 20 residues. Looking up the rest from reference TRBV18 and TRBJ2-1 gives the full variable domain: NAGVMQNPRHLVRRRGQEARLRCSPMKGHSHVYWYRQLPEEGLKFMVYLQKENIIDESGMPKERFSAEFPKEGPSILRIQQVVRGDSAAYFCASSHRTSGRARSSYNEQFFGPGTRLTVL.

The V call is TRBV6-6, the J call TRBJ1-2, with 12 bases fitting TRBD1. V lost 6 bases, J lost 8 bases, and 13 bases stayed unmatched. The length of the CDR3 is 16 residues. Germline values: CDR1 MNHNY, CDR2 SVGAGI (reference sequence). The CDR3 protein is CASRPGTGQGARGYTF. The CDR3 DNA follows: TGTGCCAGCAGGCCGGGGACGGGACAGGGGGCCCGAGGCTACACCTTC.

This sequence joins TRBV19 and TRBJ2-1; tentatively, D is TRBD2 (6 bases). There are 15 residues in the CDR3. The V end was cut by 6 bases, the J end by 4 bases, with 16 bases between. Germline assignment: CDR1 LNHDA and CDR2 SQIVND (reference sequence). CDR3 bases: TGTGCCAGTAGATCCCGACTAGGCTCTTACAATGAGCAGTTCTTC. Its translation: CASRSRLGSYNEQFF.